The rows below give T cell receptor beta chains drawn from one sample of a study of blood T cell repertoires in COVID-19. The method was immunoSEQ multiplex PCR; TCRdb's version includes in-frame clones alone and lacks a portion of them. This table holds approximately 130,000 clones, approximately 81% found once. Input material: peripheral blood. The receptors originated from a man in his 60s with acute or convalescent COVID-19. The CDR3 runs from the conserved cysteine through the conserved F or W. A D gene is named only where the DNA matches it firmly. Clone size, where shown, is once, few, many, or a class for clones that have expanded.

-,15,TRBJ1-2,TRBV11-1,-,TGTGCCAGCAGCTTTCGACGAGGTTCTAACTATGGCTACACCTTC,CASSFRRGSNYGYTF
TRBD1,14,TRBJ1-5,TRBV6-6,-,TGTGCCAGCATCCCGGGACAGGGCAATCAGCCCCAGCATTTT,CASIPGQGNQPQHF
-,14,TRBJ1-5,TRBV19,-,TGTGCCAGTAGTATCCAGGGGCAAGGTCAGCCCCAGCATTTT,CASSIQGQGQPQHF
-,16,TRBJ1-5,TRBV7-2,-,TGTGCCAGCAGCTTAGTCACGAACAGTCCCAATCAGCCCCAGCATTTT,CASSLVTNSPNQPQHF
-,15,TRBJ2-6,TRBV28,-,TGTGCCAGCAGTTTAGAGGGATCTGGGGCCAACGTCCTGACTTTC,CASSLEGSGANVLTF
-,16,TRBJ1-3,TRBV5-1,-,TGCGCCAGCAGTATTGGAGGAGGGAACCCTGGAAACACCATATATTTT,CASSIGGGNPGNTIYF
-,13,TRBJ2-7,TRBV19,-,TGTGCCAGTAGTATGACGGGGTTCCACGAGCAGTACTTC,CASSMTGFHEQYF
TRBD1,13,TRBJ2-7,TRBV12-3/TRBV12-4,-,TGTGCCAGCAGACCGACAGGGGGCTACGAGCAGTACTTC,CASRPTGGYEQYF
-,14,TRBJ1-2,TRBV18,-,TGTGCCAGCTCACTAGACGACACAAACTATGGCTACACCTTC,CASSLDDTNYGYTF
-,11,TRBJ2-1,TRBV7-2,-,TGTGCCAGCAGCTCCCAGAATGAGCAGTTCTTC,CASSSQNEQFF
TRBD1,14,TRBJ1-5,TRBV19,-,TGTGCCAGTACCCCCGGGACAGGTAATCAGCCCCAGCATTTT,CASTPGTGNQPQHF
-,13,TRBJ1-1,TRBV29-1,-,TGCAGCGTATCGCACAGATCGGACACTGAAGCTTTCTTT,CSVSHRSDTEAFF
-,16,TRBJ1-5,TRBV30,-,TGTGCCTGGTCCCCCCCCGGGATTAATAGCAATCAGCCCCAGCATTTT,CAWSPPGINSNQPQHF
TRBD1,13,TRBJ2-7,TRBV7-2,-,TGTGCCAGCAGCACCACGACAGGGCACGAGCAGTACTTC,CASSTTTGHEQYF
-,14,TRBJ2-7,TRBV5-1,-,TGCGCCAGCAGCATAGGAGGGCGCTCCTACGAGCAGTACTTC,CASSIGGRSYEQYF
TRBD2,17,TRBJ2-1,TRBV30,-,TGTGCCTGGAGTTTTGCGGGAGAGACCATCTCCTACAATGAGCAGTTCTTC,CAWSFAGETISYNEQFF
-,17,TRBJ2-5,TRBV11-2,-,TGTGCCAGCAGCTTAGGGCGGTCGGTAGTTCTCCCGGAGACCCAGTACTTC,CASSLGRSVVLPETQYF
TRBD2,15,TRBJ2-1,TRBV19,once,TGTGCCAGTAGTATGCGGGAGGGCCGTGACAATGAGCAGTTCTTC,CASSMREGRDNEQFF
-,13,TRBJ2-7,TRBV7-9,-,TGTGCCAGCAGCAGCCTGGGGCAGGCCGAGCAGTACTTC,CASSSLGQAEQYF
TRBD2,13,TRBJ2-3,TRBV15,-,TGTGCCACCAGCAGGGGAGGGGCAGATACGCAGTATTTT,CATSRGGADTQYF
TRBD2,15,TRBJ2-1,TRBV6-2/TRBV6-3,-,TGTGCCAGCAGTCCCAGCGGGAGTATTTCCAATGAGCAGTTCTTC,CASSPSGSISNEQFF
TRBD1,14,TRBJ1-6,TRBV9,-,TGTGCCAGCAGCCCACAGGGGGATAATTCACCCCTCCACTTT,CASSPQGDNSPLHF
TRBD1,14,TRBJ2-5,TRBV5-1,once,TGCGCCAGCAGCGAGGACAGGGGGCCAGAGACCCAGTACTTC,CASSEDRGPETQYF
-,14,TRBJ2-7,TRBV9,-,TGTGCCAGCAGCGCGGGTGGCACCTTAGGCGAGCAGTACTTC,CASSAGGTLGEQYF
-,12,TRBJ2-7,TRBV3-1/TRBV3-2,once,TGTGCCAGCAAGAGTAGCGTAAACGAGCAGTACTTC,CASKSSVNEQYF
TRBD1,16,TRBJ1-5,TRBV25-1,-,TGTGCCAGCAGTGCGGGGGACAGGGGAGTAGGACAGCCCCAGCATTTT,CASSAGDRGVGQPQHF